Described below is a single T cell receptor beta chain sequence and its context. The entry originates in a study of blood T cell repertoires in COVID-19. Whole-study context: COVID-19 samples from acute and convalescent phases originated in the United States, Italy and Spain. The analysed material was cDNA or gDNA that came from T cells, B-cell-depleted T cells, or PBMCs.

In the original workflow: Amplification from reference gene primers served as the basis for estimated nucleated cell counts. TCRdb's copy holds only in-frame clones and misses some; the assay was immunoSEQ multiplex PCR. V and J calls and clone size come straight from that table; D and trimming were deduced from the DNA. The sample lists 150,000 to 200,000 clones; around nine tenths were seen once. V lost 4 bases, J lost 7 bases, and 14 bases lay in between. CDR1 is SGHNT, CDR2 YYREEE, per germline (reference sequence). The CDR3 totals 13 residues. This TCR was recovered from a man in his 70s with active or convalescent COVID-19. This chain joins TRBV5-4 and TRBJ1-2; D uncertain. The specimen sequenced was peripheral blood. The CDR3 here is CASSPNDGGGYTF. CDR3 sequence (DNA): TGTGCCAGCAGCCCAAACGACGGCGGTGGCTACACCTTC.